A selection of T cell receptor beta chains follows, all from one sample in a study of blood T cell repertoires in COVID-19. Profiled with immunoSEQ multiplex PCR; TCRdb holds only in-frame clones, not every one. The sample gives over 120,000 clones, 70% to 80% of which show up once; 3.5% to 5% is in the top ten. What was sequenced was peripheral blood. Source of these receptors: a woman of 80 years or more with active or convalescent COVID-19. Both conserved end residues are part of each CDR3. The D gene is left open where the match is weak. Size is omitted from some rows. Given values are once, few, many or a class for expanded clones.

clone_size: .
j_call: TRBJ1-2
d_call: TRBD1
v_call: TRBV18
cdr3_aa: CASSTNGQGLGYTF
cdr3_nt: TGTGCCAGCTCAACAAACGGACAGGGTCTGGGCTACACCTTC

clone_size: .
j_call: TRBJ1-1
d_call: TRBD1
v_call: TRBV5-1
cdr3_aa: CASSLTGGYTEAFF
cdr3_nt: TGCGCCAGCAGCTTAACAGGGGGCTACACTGAAGCTTTCTTT

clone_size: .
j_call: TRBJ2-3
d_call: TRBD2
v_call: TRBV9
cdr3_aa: CASSVVSGGQSAQYF
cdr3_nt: TGTGCCAGCAGCGTAGTGTCGGGGGGGCAAAGCGCGCAGTATTTT

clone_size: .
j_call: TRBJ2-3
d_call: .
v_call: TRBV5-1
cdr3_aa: CASSWGLRTDTQYF
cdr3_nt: TGCGCCAGCAGCTGGGGGCTTAGGACAGATACGCAGTATTTT

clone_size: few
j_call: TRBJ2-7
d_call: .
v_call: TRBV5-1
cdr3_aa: CASSLDPGSTYEQYF
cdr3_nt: TGCGCCAGCAGCTTGGATCCGGGGTCAACCTACGAGCAGTACTTC

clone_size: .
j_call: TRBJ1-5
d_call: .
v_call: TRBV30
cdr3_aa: CAWSVGGSQPQHF
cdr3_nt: TGTGCCTGGAGTGTAGGCGGTAGTCAGCCCCAGCATTTT

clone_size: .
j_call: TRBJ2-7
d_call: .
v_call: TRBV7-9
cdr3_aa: CASDLGGNEQYF
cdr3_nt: TGTGCCAGCGATTTAGGCGGCAACGAGCAGTACTTC

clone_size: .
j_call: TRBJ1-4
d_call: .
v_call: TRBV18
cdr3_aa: CASSPDTGRDEKLFF
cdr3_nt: TGTGCCAGCTCACCAGATACAGGGAGAGACGAAAAACTGTTTTTT

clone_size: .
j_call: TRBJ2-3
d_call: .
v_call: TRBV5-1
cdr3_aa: CASSLVTSHTDTQYF
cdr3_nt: TGCGCCAGCAGCTTGGTTACTAGCCACACAGATACGCAGTATTTT

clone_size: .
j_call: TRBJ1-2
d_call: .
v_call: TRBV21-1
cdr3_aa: CASSKARSSGYTF
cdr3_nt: TGTGCCAGCAGCAAAGCGCGGAGTTCCGGCTACACCTTC

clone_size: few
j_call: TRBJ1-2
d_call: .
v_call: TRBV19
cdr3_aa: CASGITNGYTF
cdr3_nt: TGTGCCAGTGGAATCACTAATGGCTACACCTTC

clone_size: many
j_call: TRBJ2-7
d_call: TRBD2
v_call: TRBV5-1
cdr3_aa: CASSRSGGAYEQYF
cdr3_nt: TGCGCCAGCAGCCGAAGCGGGGGGGCCTACGAGCAGTACTTC

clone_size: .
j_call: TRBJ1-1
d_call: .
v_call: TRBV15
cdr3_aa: CATSRVGGEAFF
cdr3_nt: TGTGCCACCAGCAGAGTAGGGGGAGAAGCTTTCTTT

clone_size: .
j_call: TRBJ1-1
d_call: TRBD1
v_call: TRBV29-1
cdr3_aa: CSVKRGPGFMNTEAFF
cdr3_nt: TGCAGCGTCAAAAGGGGGCCGGGATTCATGAACACTGAAGCTTTCTTT

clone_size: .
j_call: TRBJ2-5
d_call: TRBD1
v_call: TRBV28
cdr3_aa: CASRLQGERGETQYF
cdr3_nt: TGTGCCAGCAGGTTACAGGGGGAAAGGGGAGAGACCCAGTACTTC

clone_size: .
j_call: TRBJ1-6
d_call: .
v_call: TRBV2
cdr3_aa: CASSHRDNSYNSPLHF
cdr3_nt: TGTGCCAGCAGTCACAGGGATAACTCCTATAATTCACCCCTCCACTTT

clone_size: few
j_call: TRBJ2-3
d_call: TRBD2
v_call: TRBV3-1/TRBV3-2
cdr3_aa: CASSQNAGGQTDTQYF
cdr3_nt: TGTGCCAGCAGCCAAAATGCGGGGGGGCAAACAGATACGCAGTATTTT

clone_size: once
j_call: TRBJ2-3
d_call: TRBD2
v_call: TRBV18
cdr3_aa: CASSPIKRTSPLTDTQYF
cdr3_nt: TGTGCCAGCTCACCCATAAAACGGACTAGCCCCCTCACAGATACGCAGTATTTT

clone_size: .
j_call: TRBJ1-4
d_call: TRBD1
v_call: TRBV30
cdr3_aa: CAWGDRDEKLFF
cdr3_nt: TGTGCCTGGGGGGACAGGGATGAAAAACTGTTTTTT

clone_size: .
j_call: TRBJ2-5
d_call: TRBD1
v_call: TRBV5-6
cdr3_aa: CASSSDRAIQETQYF
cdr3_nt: TGTGCCAGCAGCTCGGACAGGGCGATTCAAGAGACCCAGTACTTC

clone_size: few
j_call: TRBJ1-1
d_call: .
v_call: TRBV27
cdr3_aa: CASSLAGLRSGLWTEAFF
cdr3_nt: TGTGCCAGCAGTTTGGCGGGACTGAGATCTGGTTTGTGGACTGAAGCTTTCTTT

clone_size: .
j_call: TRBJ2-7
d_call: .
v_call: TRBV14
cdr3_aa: CASRLGSEQYF
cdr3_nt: TGTGCCAGCCGACTAGGTTCCGAGCAGTACTTC

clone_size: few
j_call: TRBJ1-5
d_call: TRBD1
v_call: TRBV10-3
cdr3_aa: CAISESQGAGQPQHF
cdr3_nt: TGTGCCATCAGTGAGTCACAGGGGGCAGGTCAGCCCCAGCATTTT

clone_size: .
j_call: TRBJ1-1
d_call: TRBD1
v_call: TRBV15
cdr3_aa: CATSGQGRVTEAFF
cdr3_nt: TGTGCCACCAGCGGACAGGGTAGGGTCACTGAAGCTTTCTTT

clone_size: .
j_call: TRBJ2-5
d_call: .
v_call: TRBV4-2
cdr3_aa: CASSQEPPKTGVGETQYF
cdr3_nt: TGTGCCAGCAGCCAAGAACCCCCCAAAACGGGAGTGGGAGAGACCCAGTACTTC

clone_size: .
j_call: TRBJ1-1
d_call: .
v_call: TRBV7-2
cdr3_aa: CASSLDLGTEAFF
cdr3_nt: TGTGCCAGCAGCTTAGACCTAGGCACTGAAGCTTTCTTT

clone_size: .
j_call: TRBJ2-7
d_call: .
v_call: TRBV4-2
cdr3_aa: CASSRSGRDEQYF
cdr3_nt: TGTGCCAGCAGCCGGAGCGGCCGGGACGAGCAGTACTTC

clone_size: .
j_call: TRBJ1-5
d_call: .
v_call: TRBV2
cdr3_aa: CASSTHGGSNQPQHF
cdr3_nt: TGTGCCAGCAGTACCCACGGGGGTAGCAATCAGCCCCAGCATTTT

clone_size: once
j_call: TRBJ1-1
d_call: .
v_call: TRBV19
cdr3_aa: CASSVQGITEAFF
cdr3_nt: TGTGCCAGTAGTGTACAGGGTATCACTGAAGCTTTCTTT

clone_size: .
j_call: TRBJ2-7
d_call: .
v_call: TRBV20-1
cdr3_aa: CSASLARHTYEQYF
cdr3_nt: TGCAGTGCTAGTTTGGCCAGACACACCTACGAGCAGTACTTC

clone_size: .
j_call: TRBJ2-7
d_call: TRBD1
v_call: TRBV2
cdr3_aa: CASRGGKQYF
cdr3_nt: TGTGCCAGCAGAGGGGGCAAGCAGTACTTC

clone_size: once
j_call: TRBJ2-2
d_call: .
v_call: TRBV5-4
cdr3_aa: CASSPGTHNTGELFF
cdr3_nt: TGTGCCAGCAGCCCCGGGACACATAACACCGGGGAGCTGTTTTTT

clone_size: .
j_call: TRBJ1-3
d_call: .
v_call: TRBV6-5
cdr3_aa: CASSKTSSSGNTIYF
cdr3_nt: TGTGCCAGCAGTAAAACATCAAGCTCTGGAAACACCATATATTTT